The entry below describes one T cell receptor beta chain. The table came from immunoSEQ multiplex PCR; TCRdb's copy has only in-frame clones and leaves some out. The top ten hold roughly a third of the sample, which has about 90,000 clones, over 80% seen once. The germline V gene has CDR1 MNHEY and CDR2 SVGAGI. This CDR3 is 14 amino acids long. Trimming shortened V by 9 bases and J by 2 bases, and 16 bases separated the two germline ends. This record belongs to a study of blood T cell repertoires in COVID-19. The specimen was peripheral blood. This clonotype was sampled from a woman older than 75 with active or convalescent COVID-19. This chain links TRBV6-5 with TRBJ1-1; D is possibly TRBD1 (5 bases). CDR3 bases: TGTGCCAGTAAGCGTGAGGGGACTAACACTGAAGCTTTCTTT. Translation: CASKREGTNTEAFF.